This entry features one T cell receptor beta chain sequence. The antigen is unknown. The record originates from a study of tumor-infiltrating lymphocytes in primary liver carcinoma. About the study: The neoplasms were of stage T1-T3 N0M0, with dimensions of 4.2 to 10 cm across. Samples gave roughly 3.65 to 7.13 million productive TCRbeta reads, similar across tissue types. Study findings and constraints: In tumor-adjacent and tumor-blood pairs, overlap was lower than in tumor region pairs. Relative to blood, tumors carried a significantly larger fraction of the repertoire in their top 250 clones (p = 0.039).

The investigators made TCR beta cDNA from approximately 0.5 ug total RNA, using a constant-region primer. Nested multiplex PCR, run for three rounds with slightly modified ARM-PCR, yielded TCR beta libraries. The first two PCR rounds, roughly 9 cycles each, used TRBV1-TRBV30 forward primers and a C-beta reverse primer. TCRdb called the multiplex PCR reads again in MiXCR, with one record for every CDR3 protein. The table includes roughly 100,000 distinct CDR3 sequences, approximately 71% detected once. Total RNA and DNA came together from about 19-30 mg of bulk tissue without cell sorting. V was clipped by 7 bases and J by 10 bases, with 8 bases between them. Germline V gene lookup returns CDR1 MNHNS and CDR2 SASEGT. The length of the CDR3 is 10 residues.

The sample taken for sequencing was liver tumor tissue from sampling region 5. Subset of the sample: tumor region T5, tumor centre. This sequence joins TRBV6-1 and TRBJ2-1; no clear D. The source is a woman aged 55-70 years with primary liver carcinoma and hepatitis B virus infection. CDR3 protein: CASTFREQFF. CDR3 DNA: TGTGCCAGCACGTTCAGGGAGCAGTTCTTC.